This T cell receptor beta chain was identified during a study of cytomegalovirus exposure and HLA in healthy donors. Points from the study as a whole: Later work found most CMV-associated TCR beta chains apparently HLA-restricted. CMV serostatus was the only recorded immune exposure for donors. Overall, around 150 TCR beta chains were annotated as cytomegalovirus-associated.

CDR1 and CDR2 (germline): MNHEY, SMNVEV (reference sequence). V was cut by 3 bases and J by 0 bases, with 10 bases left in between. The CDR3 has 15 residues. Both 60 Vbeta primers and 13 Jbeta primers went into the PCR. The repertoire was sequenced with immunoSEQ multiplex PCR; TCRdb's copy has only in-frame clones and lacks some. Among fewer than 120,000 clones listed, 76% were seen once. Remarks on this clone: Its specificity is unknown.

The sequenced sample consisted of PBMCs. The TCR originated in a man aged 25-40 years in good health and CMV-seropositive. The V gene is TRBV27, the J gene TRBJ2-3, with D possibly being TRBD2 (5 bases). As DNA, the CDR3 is TGTGCCAGCAGTTTTCAGAGGGCTAGCACAGATACGCAGTATTTT. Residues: CASSFQRASTDTQYF.